These 32 T cell receptor beta chains were all obtained from the same sample, sequenced in a study of molecular identifiers for immune sequencing clone quantification. From the PCR reads, TCRdb called clonotypes with MiXCR, one entry per CDR3 protein. Counted here are 40,000 to 65,000 distinct CDR3 sequences, roughly a third occurring once; the ten biggest clones make up 3.5% to 4%. Sequenced sample: naive CD8+ T cells from blood, with Jurkat cell RNA spiked in. The subset denotes: FACS-sorted CD8+CD4-CCR7+CD45RA+ naive T cells. The receptors were sampled from a human donor in good health. Some libraries in this study had Jurkat cell RNA spiked in.

The chain couples TRBV29-1 to TRBJ1-1; D gene uncertain. This CDR3 spans 15 amino acids. CDR1 is SQVTM, CDR2 ANQGSEA, per germline. Trimming left V 4 bases short and J 1 base short, with 16 bases between. CDR3 nucleotides: TGCAGCGTTGTAGGTGGGTTTGGCGAGAACACTGAAGCTTTCTTT. Translating it yields CSVVGGFGENTEAFF.

In regard to this clonotype: This may stem from a read error, because a much larger clone lies one nucleotide away. This rearrangement joins TRBV12-3 or TRBV12-4 to TRBJ1-5; D ambiguous. This CDR3 spans 13 amino acids. CDR3 amino acids: CASSKLHNQSQHF. CDR3 nucleotide sequence: TGTGCCAGCAGCAAACTCCACAATCAGTCCCAGCATTTT.

As regards this clonotype: The junction shows a germline mismatch at one end, possibly a read error. This chain joins TRBV23-1 and TRBJ2-3, with D perhaps being TRBD1 or TRBD2 (5 bases each). TRBV23-1 is known as an ORF, though its function is uncertain. The CDR3 has 18 residues. The CDR3 sequence is CAPAAGTPRAGYTDSQYF. CDR3 sequence (DNA): TGCGCCCCAGCGGCCGGAACCCCGCGGGCAGGGTACACAGATTCGCAGTATTTT.

The chain combines TRBV12-3 or TRBV12-4 with TRBJ1-1; maybe TRBD1 (6 bases). The V end lost 3 bases, the J end lost 7 bases, and 18 bases lay between the germline ends. CDR3 length equals 15 residues. The CDR3 sequence is CASSLASLGGSEAFF. DNA of the CDR3: TGTGCCAGCAGTTTGGCCAGCCTCGGGGGCAGTGAAGCTTTCTTT.

Many counts were recorded for this clonotype. The chain joins TRBV20-1 to TRBJ2-5; D not certain. V lost 0 bases, J lost 5 bases, and 7 bases lay in between. The germline CDR1 and CDR2 sequences are DFQATT and SNEGSKA (reference sequence). The CDR3 has 12 amino acids. The CDR3 region is CSARDRRETQYF. The CDR3 coding sequence is TGCAGTGCTAGAGACCGTCGTGAGACCCAGTACTTC.

This clonotype was detected only a few times. The chain links TRBV7-9 to TRBJ2-7; TRBD1 aligns across 11 bases. The junction had 8 bases not matched to a gene; V was cut back by 4 bases and J by 3 bases. The length of the CDR3 is 16 residues. Germline CDR1 is SEHNR and CDR2 is FQNEAQ (reference sequence). Written as DNA, the CDR3 is TGTGCCAGCAGCTCGTTATCCGGGACAGGGGGCTACGAGCAGTACTTC. It translates to CASSSLSGTGGYEQYF.

The chain combines TRBV9 with TRBJ2-7; D may be TRBD2 (5 bases). Per germline, CDR1 SGDLS and CDR2 YYNGEE. The V end was cut by 0 bases, the J end by 3 bases, with 13 bases between. The CDR3 is made up of 15 amino acids. The CDR3, as DNA: TGTGCCAGCAGCGTAGGGGGATCTGGAGGCTACGAGCAGTACTTC. Translated: CASSVGGSGGYEQYF.

This clonotype has more than one count but fewer than ten. A much larger clone is a single base away; this may be a read error. V and J are TRBV29-1 and TRBJ2-5; 8 bases map to TRBD1. The CDR3 contains 14 residues. The V gene's germline CDR1 is SQVTM and CDR2 ANQGSEA. The CDR3 spells CSVDRGPYQEAQYF. The CDR3 DNA reads TGCAGCGTTGACAGGGGGCCGTACCAAGAGGCCCAGTACTTC. The variable domain in full, completed from reference TRBV29-1 and TRBJ2-5, reads SAVISQKPSRDICQRGTSLTIQCQVDSQVTMMFWYRQQPGQSLTLIATANQGSEATYESGFVIDKFPISRPNLTFSTLTVSNMSPEDSSIYLCSVDRGPYQEAQYFGPGTRLLVL.

A few counts support this clonotype. The chain combines TRBV6-2 or TRBV6-3 with TRBJ2-6; unclear D gene. Germline V gene sequence: CDR1 MNHEY, CDR2 SVGEGT. Deletions cut 2 bases from V and 4 bases from J, with 9 bases between. The CDR3 contains 15 residues. The CDR3 here is CASSYAGVGANVLTF. Written as DNA, the CDR3 is TGTGCCAGCAGTTACGCTGGGGTCGGGGCCAACGTCCTGACTTTC.

Remarks on this clonotype: A much larger clone is a single base away; this may be a read error. DNA of the CDR3: TGCGCCAGCAGCCAAGTACAGGTCGCCAACGAGCAGTACTTC. Protein: CASSQVQVANEQYF. The chain employs TRBV4-1 and TRBJ2-7; D possibly corresponds to TRBD1 (5 bases). V lost 1 base to trimming and J lost 5 bases, with 12 bases between them. The CDR3 runs 14 residues. CDR1 MGHRA and CDR2 YSYEKL come from the germline V gene.

This clonotype has a handful of counts. This CDR3 reads CASREPLVNTGELFF. CDR3 coding DNA: TGTGCCAGCAGGGAGCCGTTAGTGAACACCGGGGAGCTGTTTTTT. V is TRBV2 and J is TRBJ2-2; no reliable D call. The V and J ends lost 6 bases and 1 base respectively, with 12 bases between them. Germline V gives CDR1 SNHLY, CDR2 FYNNEI. CDR3 length: 15 amino acids.

This clonotype was found many times. V usage is TRBV6-1 and J usage is TRBJ2-3; D not certain. The CDR3 consists of 14 residues. Germline V gene lookup returns CDR1 MNHNS and CDR2 SASEGT. Trimming removed 6 bases at V and 1 base at J, with 11 bases between. The DNA of the CDR3 is TGTGCCAGCAGCGCTCGGGTAGGCACAGATACGCAGTATTTT. This encodes CASSARVGTDTQYF.

On this clonotype itself: No DNA is shown, since the ends of the CDR3 on it are uncertain; the CDR3 is the one TCRdb lists. The chain carries TRBV28 and TRBJ2-2; no DNA check was done on the table's D call, TRBD1. Per germline, CDR1 MDHEN and CDR2 SYDVKM. 15 amino acids form the CDR3, both terminal residues included. This CDR3 is CASSFLAGKAGELFF.

This clonotype showed up many times. The V call is TRBV5-1, the J call TRBJ2-7; no firm D call. Trimming stripped 0 bases from V and 1 base from J, with 11 bases between. From germline, CDR1 is SGHRS and CDR2 YFSETQ. The CDR3 covers 15 residues. CDR3: CASSLAQTPSYEQYF. The CDR3 DNA follows: TGCGCCAGCAGCTTGGCCCAGACTCCATCCTACGAGCAGTACTTC.

The J gene is TRBJ2-3, the V gene TRBV13, with D tentatively TRBD1 (6 bases). The germline CDR1 and CDR2 sequences are PRHDT and FYEKMQ (reference sequence). The CDR3 has 16 amino acids. Trimming cost V 4 bases and J 0 bases, with 14 bases left between them. In DNA, the CDR3 is TGTGCCAGCAGCTCCCGGGACACGGAGAGCACAGATACGCAGTATTTT. Residues: CASSSRDTESTDTQYF.

On this clonotype itself: A much larger clone lies one base from this, so it may be a read error. Here the CDR3 omits its conserved ending phenylalanine or tryptophan, so a read error is the likely source. The chain uses TRBV28 and TRBJ2-7; no definite D call. The CDR3 consists of 11 residues. CDR1 is MDHEN, CDR2 SYDVKM, per germline. The germline V and J ends were trimmed by 7 bases and 2 bases, with 6 bases remaining between them. The CDR3 sequence is CASTRTYEQYL. DNA of the CDR3: TGTGCCAGCACCCGGACCTACGAGCAGTACCTC.

Notes on this clonotype: It may be a read error: a sequence one base away is much more abundant. The chain carries TRBV7-2 and TRBJ1-4; tentative D call: TRBD1 (5 bases). Germline V lookup: CDR1 SGHTA, CDR2 FQGNSA. This CDR3 spans 14 amino acids. The CDR3 DNA reads as TGTGCCAGCAGCTACCGGACAAGGGAGGCAAAACTGTATTTT. This codes for CASSYRTREAKLYF.

The rearrangement joins TRBV19 to TRBJ2-4, with unresolved D. The CDR3 totals 11 residues. With 1 base removed from V and 12 bases from J, the gap between germline ends came to 7 bases. Germline CDR1 reads LNHDA; CDR2 reads SQIVND (reference sequence). CDR3 sequence (DNA): TGTGCCAGTAGTATAGGTCAGGATCAGTACTTC. Its protein product is CASSIGQDQYF.

This clonotype was detected once. This may stem from a read error, because a much larger clone lies one nucleotide away. The V call is TRBV6-1, the J call TRBJ2-7, with 8 positions matching TRBD2. Germline V gene lookup returns CDR1 MNHNS and CDR2 SASEGT. The CDR3 runs to 12 residues. The CDR3 protein is CAGAGLGYEQNF. CDR3 DNA: TGTGCCGGGGCGGGACTAGGCTACGAGCAGAACTTC.

A few counts support this clonotype. This sequence may be a read error, since a much larger clone differs from it by one base. The V gene is TRBV29-1, the J gene TRBJ1-4, with D perhaps matching TRBD1 (5 bases). V lost 3 bases, J lost 14 bases, and 13 bases lay in between. The CDR3 is made up of 11 amino acids. Germline loops: CDR1 SQVTM, CDR2 ANQGSEA. CDR3 coding DNA: TGCAGCGTTGAGGAATCTGGGGGGCTGTTTTTT. This gives the protein CSVEESGGLFF. Full variable domain (missing parts from reference TRBV29-1 and TRBJ1-4): SAVISQKPSRDICQRGTSLTIQCQVDSQVTMMFWYRQQPGQSLTLIATANQGSEATYESGFVIDKFPISRPNLTFSTLTVSNMSPEDSSIYLCSVEESGGLFFGSGTQLSVL.

This clonotype was seen just once. The chain couples TRBV14 to TRBJ2-5, with 7 bases that match TRBD1. The CDR3 extends over 14 amino acids. Germline V gene sequence: CDR1 SGHDN, CDR2 FVKESK. V lost 5 bases and J lost 3; bases outside the gene matches: 6. The CDR3 is CASSTTGAKETQYF. CDR3 nucleotide sequence: TGTGCCAGCAGCACCACAGGGGCCAAAGAGACCCAGTACTTC.

This clonotype was seen at least ten times. The chain is built from TRBV6-2 or TRBV6-3 and TRBJ2-7; D uncertain. This CDR3 contains 14 residues. Trimming shortened V by 2 bases and J by 5 bases, and 13 bases separated the two germline ends. The germline gives CDR1 MNHEY, CDR2 SVGEGT. The CDR3 DNA sequence: TGTGCCAGCAGTTACAGGCTGCCCGGTCACGAGCAGTACTTC. It encodes CASSYRLPGHEQYF.

The chain is built from TRBV6-2 or TRBV6-3 and TRBJ2-4; D is uncertain. V lost 6 bases and J 5 bases, leaving 23 bases between the germline ends. Germline V CDR1 and CDR2: MNHEY, SVGEGT. CDR3 length: 17 residues. CDR3 region: CASRPPGPWFIQNIQYF. In DNA form, the CDR3 reads TGTGCCAGCAGGCCCCCAGGTCCGTGGTTCATCCAAAACATTCAGTACTTC.

This clonotype has only a few counts. This sequence may be a read error, since a much larger clone differs from it by one base. Lacking the conserved final phenylalanine or tryptophan, this CDR3 likely reflects a read error. The chain combines TRBV11-2 with TRBJ2-1; 10 nucleotides agree with TRBD2. Germline trimming cut 0 bases from V and 5 bases from J; bases unmatched to any gene: 4. Looked up from germline, CDR1 is SGHAT and CDR2 is FQNNGV. This CDR3 has 16 residues. CDR3 nucleotide sequence: TGTGCCAGCAGCTTAGAACTAGCGGGAATTGACAATGAGCAGTTCATC. Residues: CASSLELAGIDNEQFI.

This clonotype appeared many times. The chain has TRBV28 and TRBJ2-1; TRBD1 aligns across 7 bases. Trimming removed 5 bases from V and 5 bases from J; junction bases left unmatched: 3. Looked up from germline, CDR1 is MDHEN and CDR2 is SYDVKM. The CDR3 runs to 13 residues. In DNA, the CDR3 is TGTGCCAGCAGTAGGGGGCTGAACAATGAGCAGTTCTTC. Translating it yields CASSRGLNNEQFF.

This clonotype was observed many times. This chain uses TRBV28 with TRBJ2-7; 8 nucleotides line up with TRBD2. CDR3 length: 15 amino acids. The J segment lost 2 bases and the V segment lost 2 bases, leaving 5 bases of the junction unmatched. The germline gives CDR1 MDHEN, CDR2 SYDVKM. The CDR3 DNA sequence: TGTGCCAGCAGTTTAGGAGCGGGAGCGGCCTACGAGCAGTACTTC. This gives the protein CASSLGAGAAYEQYF.

The sample holds a few counts of this clonotype. J is TRBJ2-3 and V is TRBV6-5; D gene uncertain. This CDR3 comprises 13 residues. The V end lost 3 bases, the J end lost 2 bases, and 6 bases lay between the germline ends. Germline V gene data show CDR1 as MNHEY and CDR2 as SVGAGI. This CDR3 is CASSYKATDTQYF. CDR3 nucleotides: TGTGCCAGCAGTTATAAAGCCACAGATACGCAGTATTTT.

This clonotype was seen more than once but under ten times. The rearrangement joins TRBV11-2 to TRBJ2-1, with TRBD2 matching over 10 bases. With V trimmed by 1 base and J by 7 bases, 4 bases remained unmatched. CDR1 SGHAT and CDR2 FQNNGV come from the germline V gene. CDR3 length: 15 residues. The CDR3 protein is CASSLGLAGSNEQFF. The CDR3 DNA follows: TGTGCCAGCAGCTTAGGACTAGCGGGTTCAAATGAGCAGTTCTTC.

On this clonotype: The junction and the germline gene differ at one end; a read error may be behind it. The chain is built from TRBV19 and TRBJ2-1, with 13 bases that match TRBD2. The CDR3 has 15 amino acids. Germline lookup yields CDR1 LNHDA and CDR2 SQIVND (reference sequence). The CDR3 is CASSPTSGRATELFF. The CDR3, as DNA: TGTGCCAGTAGTCCAACTAGCGGGAGGGCCACTGAGCTGTTCTTC. Variable domain in full (rest from reference TRBV19 and TRBJ2-1): DGGITQSPKYLFRKEGQNVTLSCEQNLNHDAMYWYRQDPGQGLRLIYYSQIVNDFQKGDIAEGYSVSREKKESFPLTVTSAQKNPTAFYLCASSPTSGRATELFFGPGTRLTVL.

The table lists this clonotype with many counts. The V gene is TRBV4-3, the J gene TRBJ1-1; no definite D call. Germline lookup yields CDR1 LGHNA and CDR2 YSLEER. Trimming took 0 bases from V and 4 from J, leaving 9 bases between them. This CDR3 spans 14 amino acids. CDR3 coding DNA: TGCGCCAGCAGCCAAGAGCAGGACGGCACTGAAGCTTTCTTT. It translates to CASSQEQDGTEAFF.

This clonotype was recorded once. Because the CDR3 is missing its conserved closing phenylalanine or tryptophan, this is likely a read error. The DNA is left out, because the CDR3 cannot be placed on it with certainty; the CDR3 is given as TCRdb lists it. This rearrangement joins TRBV7-2 to TRBJ2-7. From germline, CDR1 is SGHTA and CDR2 FQGNSA. The CDR3 comprises 15 residues, both ends counted. CDR3 residues: CASSVLAVSSYVQNY.

The V call is TRBV6-5, the J call TRBJ1-1; D remains unclear. V lost 3 bases and J lost 8, with 13 bases in between. Germline CDR1 reads MNHEY; CDR2 reads SVGAGI. The CDR3 spans 13 residues. CDR3 nucleotides: TGTGCCAGCAGTTATATCAAGGGCTCAGAAGCTTTCTTT. It codes for CASSYIKGSEAFF.